This T cell receptor beta chain was sequenced in a study of radiotherapy plus CTLA-4 blockade in lung cancer. General study results and limits: Together with interferon-beta, which increased in serum after radiation, early dynamic changes in blood T cell clones were reportedly the best predictors of response. Blood TCR clones of tumor origin expanded after radiotherapy plus ipilimumab.

The table came from immunoSEQ multiplex PCR; TCRdb's copy has only in-frame clones and leaves some out. The sample carries over 85,000 clones, around 74% recorded once. Ipilimumab CTLA-4 blockade and focal radiation were given to patients with chemo-refractory metastatic non-small-cell lung cancer. Of note for this clone: Its antigen is not identified.

This TCR was sampled from a human donor with non-small cell lung cancer who had a partial response to radiotherapy plus ipilimumab. Some clones in this sample may be carry-over from other donors' samples. The starting material was peripheral blood, obtained from a patient treated with radiotherapy plus ipilimumab.

Here the CDR3 reads CASSASGYGYTF. The CDR3 coding sequence is TGTGCCAGCAGCGCTTCAGGGTATGGCTACACCTTC. The genes are TRBV9 and TRBJ1-2; tentatively, D is TRBD1 (5 bases). Looked up from germline, CDR1 is SGDLS and CDR2 is YYNGEE. The CDR3 runs to 12 residues. Trimming left V 3 bases short and J 5 bases short, with 8 bases between.